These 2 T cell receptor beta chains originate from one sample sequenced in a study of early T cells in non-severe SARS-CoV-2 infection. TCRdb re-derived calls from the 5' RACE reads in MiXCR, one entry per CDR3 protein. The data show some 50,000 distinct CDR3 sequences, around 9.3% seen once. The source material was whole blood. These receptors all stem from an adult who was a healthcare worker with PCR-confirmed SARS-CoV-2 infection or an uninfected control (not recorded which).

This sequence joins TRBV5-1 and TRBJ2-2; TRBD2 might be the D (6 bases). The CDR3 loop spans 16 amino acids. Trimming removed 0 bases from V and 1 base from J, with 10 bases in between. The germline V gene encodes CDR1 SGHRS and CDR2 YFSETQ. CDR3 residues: CASSLEAGKNTGELFF. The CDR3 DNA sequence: TGCGCCAGCAGCTTGGAGGCGGGGAAGAACACCGGGGAGCTGTTTTTT.

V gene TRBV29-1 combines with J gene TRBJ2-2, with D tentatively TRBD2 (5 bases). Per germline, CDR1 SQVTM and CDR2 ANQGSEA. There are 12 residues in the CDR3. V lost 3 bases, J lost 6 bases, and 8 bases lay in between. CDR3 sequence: CSVERRAGELFF. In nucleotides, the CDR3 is TGCAGCGTTGAGCGGCGGGCCGGGGAGCTGTTTTTT.